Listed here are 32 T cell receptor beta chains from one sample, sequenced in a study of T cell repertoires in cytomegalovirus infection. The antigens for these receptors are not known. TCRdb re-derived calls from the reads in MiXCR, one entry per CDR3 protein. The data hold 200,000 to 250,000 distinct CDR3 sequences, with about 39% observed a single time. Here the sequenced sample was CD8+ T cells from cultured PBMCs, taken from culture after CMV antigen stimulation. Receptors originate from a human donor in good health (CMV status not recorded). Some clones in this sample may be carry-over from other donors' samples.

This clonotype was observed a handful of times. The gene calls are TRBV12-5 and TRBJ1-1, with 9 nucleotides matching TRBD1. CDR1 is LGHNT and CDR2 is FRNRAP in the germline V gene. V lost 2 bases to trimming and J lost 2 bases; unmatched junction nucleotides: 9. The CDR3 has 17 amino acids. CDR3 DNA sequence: TGTGCTAGTGGTTTGTCACCGGGACAGGGCTTAAACACTGAAGCTTTCTTT. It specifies CASGLSPGQGLNTEAFF.

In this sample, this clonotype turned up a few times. The CDR3 is CASSESAREQGNTIYF. CDR3 bases: TGTGCCAGCAGTGAATCGGCCAGGGAGCAAGGAAACACCATATATTTT. The rearrangement uses TRBV2 and TRBJ1-3; TRBD1 is a possible D gene (5 bases). V was shortened by 2 bases and J by 4 bases, with 15 bases between the two germline ends. Germline lookup yields CDR1 SNHLY and CDR2 FYNNEI. The CDR3 sequence is 16 residues long.

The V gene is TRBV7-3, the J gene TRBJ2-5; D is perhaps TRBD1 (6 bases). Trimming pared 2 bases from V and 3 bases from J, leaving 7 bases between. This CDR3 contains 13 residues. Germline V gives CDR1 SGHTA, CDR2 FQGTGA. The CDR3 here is CASSLQGKETQYF. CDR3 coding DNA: TGTGCCAGCAGCTTACAGGGGAAAGAGACCCAGTACTTC.

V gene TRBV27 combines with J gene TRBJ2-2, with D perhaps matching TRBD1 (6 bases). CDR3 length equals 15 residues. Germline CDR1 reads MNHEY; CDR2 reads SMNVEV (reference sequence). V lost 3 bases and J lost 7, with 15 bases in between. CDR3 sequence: CASSFRGRKGGELFF. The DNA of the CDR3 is TGTGCCAGCAGTTTCAGGGGCCGCAAGGGCGGGGAGCTGTTTTTT.

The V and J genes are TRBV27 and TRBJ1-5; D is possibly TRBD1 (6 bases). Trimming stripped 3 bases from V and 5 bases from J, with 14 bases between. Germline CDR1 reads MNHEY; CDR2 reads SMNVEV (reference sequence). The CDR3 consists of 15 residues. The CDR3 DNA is TGTGCCAGCAGTTTGAGTGGTGGGGGCTATCAGCCCCAGCATTTT. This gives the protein CASSLSGGGYQPQHF.

CDR3 in DNA: TGCAGCGTTGGAACAGGGGGCTCTGAAGCTTTCTTT. Residues: CSVGTGGSEAFF. The chain has TRBV29-1 and TRBJ1-1; 9 bases agree with TRBD1. The CDR3 totals 12 residues. Germline CDR1 reads SQVTM; CDR2 reads ANQGSEA. V dropped 4 bases and J dropped 6; count of bases not matched to a gene: 3. Together with reference TRBV29-1 and TRBJ1-1, the CDR3 gives the full variable domain: SAVISQKPSRDICQRGTSLTIQCQVDSQVTMMFWYRQQPGQSLTLIATANQGSEATYESGFVIDKFPISRPNLTFSTLTVSNMSPEDSSIYLCSVGTGGSEAFFGQGTRLTVV.

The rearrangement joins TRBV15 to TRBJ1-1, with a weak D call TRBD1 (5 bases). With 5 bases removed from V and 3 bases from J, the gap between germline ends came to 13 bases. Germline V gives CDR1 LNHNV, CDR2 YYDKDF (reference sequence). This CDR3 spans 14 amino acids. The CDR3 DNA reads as TGTGCCACCAGCGAAGAGGTGGGGGACACTGAAGCTTTCTTT. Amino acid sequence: CATSEEVGDTEAFF.

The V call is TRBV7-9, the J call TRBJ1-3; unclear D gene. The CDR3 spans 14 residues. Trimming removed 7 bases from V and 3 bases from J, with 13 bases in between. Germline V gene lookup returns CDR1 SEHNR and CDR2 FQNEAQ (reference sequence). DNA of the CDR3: TGTGCCAGCAATTTAAGTGGACGTGGAAACACCATATATTTT. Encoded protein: CASNLSGRGNTIYF.

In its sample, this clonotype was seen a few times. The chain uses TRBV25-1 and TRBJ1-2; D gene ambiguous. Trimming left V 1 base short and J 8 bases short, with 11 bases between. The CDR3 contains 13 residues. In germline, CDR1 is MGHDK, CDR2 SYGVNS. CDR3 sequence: CASSESSQSGYTF. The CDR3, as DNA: TGTGCCAGCAGTGAATCGTCACAGAGCGGCTACACCTTC.

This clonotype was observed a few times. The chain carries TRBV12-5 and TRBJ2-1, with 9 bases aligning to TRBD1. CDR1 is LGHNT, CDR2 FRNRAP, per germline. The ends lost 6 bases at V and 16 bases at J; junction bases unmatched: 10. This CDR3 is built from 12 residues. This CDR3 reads CASGRQGQGEFF. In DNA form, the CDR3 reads TGTGCTAGTGGACGTCAGGGACAGGGTGAATTCTTC.

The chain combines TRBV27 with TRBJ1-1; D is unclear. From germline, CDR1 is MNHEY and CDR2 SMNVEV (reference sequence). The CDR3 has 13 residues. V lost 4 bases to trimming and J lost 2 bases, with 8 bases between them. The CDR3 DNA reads TGTGCCAGCAGTTCGCCACCTAACACTGAAGCTTTCTTT. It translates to CASSSPPNTEAFF.

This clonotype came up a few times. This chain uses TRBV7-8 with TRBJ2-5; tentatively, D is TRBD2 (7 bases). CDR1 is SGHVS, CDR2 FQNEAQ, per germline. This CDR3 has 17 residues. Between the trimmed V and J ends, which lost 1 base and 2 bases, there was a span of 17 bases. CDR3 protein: CASSLGGGPLGQETQYF. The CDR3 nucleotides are TGTGCCAGCAGCTTAGGGGGGGGGCCCCTTGGACAAGAGACCCAGTACTTC.

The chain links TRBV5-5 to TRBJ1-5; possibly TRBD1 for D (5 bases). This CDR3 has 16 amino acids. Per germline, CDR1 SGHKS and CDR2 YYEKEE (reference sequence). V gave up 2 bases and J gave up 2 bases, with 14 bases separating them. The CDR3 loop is CASSFSLAGGNQPQHF. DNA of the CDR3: TGTGCCAGCAGCTTTTCTCTCGCGGGGGGCAATCAGCCCCAGCATTTT.

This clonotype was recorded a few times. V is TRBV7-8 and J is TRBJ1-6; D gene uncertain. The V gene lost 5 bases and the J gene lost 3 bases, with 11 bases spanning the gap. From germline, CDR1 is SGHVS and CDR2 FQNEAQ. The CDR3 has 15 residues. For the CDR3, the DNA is TGTGCCAGCAGCCCGCGGGAGCTCTATAATTCACCCCTCCACTTT. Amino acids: CASSPRELYNSPLHF.

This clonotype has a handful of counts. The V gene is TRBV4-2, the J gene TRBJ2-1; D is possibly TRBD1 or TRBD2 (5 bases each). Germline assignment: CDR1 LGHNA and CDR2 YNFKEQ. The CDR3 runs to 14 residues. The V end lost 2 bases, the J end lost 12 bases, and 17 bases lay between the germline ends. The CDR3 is CASSQSRWGNWQFF. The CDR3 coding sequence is TGTGCCAGCAGCCAATCCCGGTGGGGGAATTGGCAGTTCTTC.

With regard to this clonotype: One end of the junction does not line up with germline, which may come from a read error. CDR3 sequence (DNA): TGTGTCAGCAGCCTTATGGGGACAGAGGGCAATGAGCAGTTCTTC. Translated, it gives CVSSLMGTEGNEQFF. This chain uses TRBV7-3 with TRBJ2-1; 7 nucleotides align to TRBD1. The CDR3 totals 15 residues. Germline V CDR1 and CDR2: SGHTA, FQGTGA.

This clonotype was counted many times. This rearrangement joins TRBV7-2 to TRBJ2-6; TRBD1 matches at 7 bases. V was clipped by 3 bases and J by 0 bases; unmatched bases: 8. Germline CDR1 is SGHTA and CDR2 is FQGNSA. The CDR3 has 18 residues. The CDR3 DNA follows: TGTGCCAGCAGCTTGGAACAGGGGCCTTACTCTGGGGCCAACGTCCTGACTTTC. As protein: CASSLEQGPYSGANVLTF.

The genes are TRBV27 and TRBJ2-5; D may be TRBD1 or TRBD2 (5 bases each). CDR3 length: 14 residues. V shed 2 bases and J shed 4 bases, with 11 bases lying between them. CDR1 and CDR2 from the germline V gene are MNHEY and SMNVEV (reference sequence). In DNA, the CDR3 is TGTGCCAGCAGTTTAAGGGACCCCGGAGAGACCCAGTACTTC. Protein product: CASSLRDPGETQYF.

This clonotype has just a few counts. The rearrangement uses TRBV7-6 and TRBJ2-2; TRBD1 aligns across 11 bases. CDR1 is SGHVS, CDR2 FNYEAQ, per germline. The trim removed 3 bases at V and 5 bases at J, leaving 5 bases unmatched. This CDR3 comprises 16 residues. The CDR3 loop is CASSFPGTGGTGELFF. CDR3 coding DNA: TGTGCCAGCAGCTTCCCCGGGACAGGGGGAACCGGGGAGCTGTTTTTT.

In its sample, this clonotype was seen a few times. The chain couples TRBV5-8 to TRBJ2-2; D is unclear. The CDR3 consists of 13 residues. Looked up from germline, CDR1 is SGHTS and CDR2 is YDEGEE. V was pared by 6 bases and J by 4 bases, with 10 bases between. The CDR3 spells CASKVPLTGELFF. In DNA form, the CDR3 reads TGTGCCAGCAAGGTACCCCTCACCGGGGAGCTGTTTTTT.

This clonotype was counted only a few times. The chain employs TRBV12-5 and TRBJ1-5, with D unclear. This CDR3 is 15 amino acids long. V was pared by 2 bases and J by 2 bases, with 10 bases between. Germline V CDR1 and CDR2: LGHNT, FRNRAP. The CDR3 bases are TGTGCTAGTGGTTTGATCCGGACCGGCAATCAGCCCCAGCATTTT. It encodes CASGLIRTGNQPQHF.

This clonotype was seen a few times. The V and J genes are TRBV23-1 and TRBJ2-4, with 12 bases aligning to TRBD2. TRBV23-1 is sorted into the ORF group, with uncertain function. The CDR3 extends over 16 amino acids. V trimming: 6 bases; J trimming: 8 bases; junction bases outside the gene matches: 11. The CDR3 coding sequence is TGCGCCAGCAGCCCGAGGCCTAGCGGGAGGGTAGACATTCAGTACTTC. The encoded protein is CASSPRPSGRVDIQYF.

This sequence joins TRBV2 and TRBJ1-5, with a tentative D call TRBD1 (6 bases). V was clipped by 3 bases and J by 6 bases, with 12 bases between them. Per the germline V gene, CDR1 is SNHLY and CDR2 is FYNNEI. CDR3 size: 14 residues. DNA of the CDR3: TGTGCCAGCAGTGACAGGGGAGAGGGTCAGCCCCAGCATTTT. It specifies CASSDRGEGQPQHF.

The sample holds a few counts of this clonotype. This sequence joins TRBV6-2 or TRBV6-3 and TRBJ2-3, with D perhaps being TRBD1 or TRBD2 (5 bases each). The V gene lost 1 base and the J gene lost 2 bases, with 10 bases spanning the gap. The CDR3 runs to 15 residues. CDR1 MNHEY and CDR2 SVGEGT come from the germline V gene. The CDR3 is CASSYWGTATDTQYF. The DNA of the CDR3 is TGTGCCAGCAGTTACTGGGGGACGGCCACAGATACGCAGTATTTT.

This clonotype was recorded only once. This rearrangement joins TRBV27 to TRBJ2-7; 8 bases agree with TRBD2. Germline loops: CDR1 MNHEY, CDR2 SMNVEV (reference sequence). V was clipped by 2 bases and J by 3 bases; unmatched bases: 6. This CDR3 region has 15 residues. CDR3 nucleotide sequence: TGTGCCAGCAGTTTAAGGTCGGGGGGGTTCTACGAGCAGTACTTC. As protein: CASSLRSGGFYEQYF.

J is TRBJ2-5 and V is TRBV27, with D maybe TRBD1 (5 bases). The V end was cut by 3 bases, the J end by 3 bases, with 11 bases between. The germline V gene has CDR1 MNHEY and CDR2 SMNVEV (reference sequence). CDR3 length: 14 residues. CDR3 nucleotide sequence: TGTGCCAGCAGTTTCCAGGGTCTGGAAGAGACCCAGTACTTC. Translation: CASSFQGLEETQYF.

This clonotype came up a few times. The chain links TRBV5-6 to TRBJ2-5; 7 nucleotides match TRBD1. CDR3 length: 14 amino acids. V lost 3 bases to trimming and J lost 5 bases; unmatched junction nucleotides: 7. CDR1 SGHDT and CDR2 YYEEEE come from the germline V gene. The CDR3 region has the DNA TGTGCCAGCAGCTCGGTCACAGGGGTGGAGACCCAGTACTTC. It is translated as CASSSVTGVETQYF.

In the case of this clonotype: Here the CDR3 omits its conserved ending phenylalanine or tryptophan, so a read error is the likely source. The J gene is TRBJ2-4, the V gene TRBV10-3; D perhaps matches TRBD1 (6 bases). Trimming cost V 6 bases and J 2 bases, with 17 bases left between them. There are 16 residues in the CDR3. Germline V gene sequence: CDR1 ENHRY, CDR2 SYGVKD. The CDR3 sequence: CAISQTGTTSKNIQYL. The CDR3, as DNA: TGTGCCATCAGCCAGACCGGGACAACGTCCAAAAACATTCAGTACTTA.

The CDR3 reads CASSEATSGRFYNEQFF. CDR3 DNA: TGTGCCAGCAGTGAAGCGACTAGCGGGAGGTTCTACAATGAGCAGTTCTTC. The chain couples TRBV6-1 to TRBJ2-1; 13 bases are a match to TRBD2. The CDR3 is 17 residues long. J gave up 3 bases and V 0 bases, and 2 bases lay outside the gene matches. CDR1 MNHNS and CDR2 SASEGT come from the germline V gene.

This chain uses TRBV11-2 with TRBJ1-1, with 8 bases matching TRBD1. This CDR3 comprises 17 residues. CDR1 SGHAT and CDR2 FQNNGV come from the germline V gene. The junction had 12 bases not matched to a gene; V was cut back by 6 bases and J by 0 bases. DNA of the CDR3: TGTGCCAGCAGAAAATGGACAGGGACAAATGTGAACACTGAAGCTTTCTTT. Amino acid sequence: CASRKWTGTNVNTEAFF.

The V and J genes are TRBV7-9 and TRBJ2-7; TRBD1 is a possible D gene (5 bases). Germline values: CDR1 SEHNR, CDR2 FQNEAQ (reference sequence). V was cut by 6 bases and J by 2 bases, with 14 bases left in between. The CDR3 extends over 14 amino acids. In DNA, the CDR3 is TGTGCCAGCAGTATGAACAGGCGGCCCTACGAGCAGTACTTC. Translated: CASSMNRRPYEQYF.

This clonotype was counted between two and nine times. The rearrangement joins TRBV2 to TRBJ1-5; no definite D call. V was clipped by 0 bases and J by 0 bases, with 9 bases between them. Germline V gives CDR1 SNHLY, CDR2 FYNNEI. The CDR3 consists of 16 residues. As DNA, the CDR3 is TGTGCCAGCAGTGAAGCATGGCACCCTAGCAATCAGCCCCAGCATTTT. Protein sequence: CASSEAWHPSNQPQHF.